Shown below are 16 T cell receptor beta chains from a single sample sequenced in a study of response to subunit inactivated influenza vaccine. MiXCR, run by TCRdb on the RT-PCR reads, gives a single entry per CDR3 protein. The table includes about 540,000 distinct CDR3 sequences, around 25% detected once. The sample also formed part of further work on T cells expressing NK-cell markers. In that study: Scientists made TCR beta cDNA using 5'RACE template switching with UMIs.

The specimen was CD4+ T cells sorted from PBMCs, collected 11 to 12 days after vaccination. The receptors shown here come from a man aged 45 to 65 who received an inactivated influenza vaccine.

The chain links TRBV20-1 to TRBJ2-7, with D maybe TRBD2 (6 bases). Between the trimmed V and J ends, which lost 4 bases and 0 bases, there was a span of 7 bases. Germline CDR1 reads DFQATT; CDR2 reads SNEGSKA (reference sequence). The CDR3 extends over 12 amino acids. This CDR3 reads CSATTSSYEQYF. CDR3 coding DNA: TGCAGTGCTACGACTAGCTCCTACGAGCAGTACTTC.

The V gene is TRBV9, the J gene TRBJ2-7, with a tentative D call TRBD2 (7 bases). CDR3 length: 16 residues. The germline CDR1 and CDR2 sequences are SGDLS and YYNGEE. V lost 1 base, J lost 1 base, and 15 bases lay in between. CDR3 amino acids: CASSVREGRGSYEQYF. Here the CDR3 DNA reads TGTGCCAGCAGCGTAAGGGAGGGTAGGGGGTCCTACGAGCAGTACTTC.

V is TRBV10-2 and J is TRBJ2-1; 11 bases map to TRBD2. Per germline, CDR1 WSHSY and CDR2 SAAADI. Trimming at V came to 0 bases and at J to 4 bases, leaving 17 bases not matched to a gene. CDR3 length equals 21 residues. The CDR3 nucleotides are TGCGCCAGCAGTGAGTCTATAAGGGTGGGGTCCACTAGCGGGAGTTACAATGAGCAGTTCTTC. Translated: CASSESIRVGSTSGSYNEQFF.

On this clonotype itself: The germline gene is not matched at one end of the junction; a read error may be the cause. The rearrangement joins TRBV3-1 to TRBJ1-2; no reliable D call. CDR1 and CDR2 (germline): LGHDT, YNNKEL (reference sequence). This CDR3 is built from 15 residues. DNA of the CDR3: TGTGCCACCAGCCATTTAGACCGTACTAACTATGGCTACACCTTC. It specifies CATSHLDRTNYGYTF.

This clonotype showed up just a few times. The chain recombines TRBV20-1 with TRBJ2-1, with D perhaps TRBD2 (6 bases). This CDR3 has 14 amino acids. Trimming shortened V by 5 bases and J by 5 bases, and 16 bases separated the two germline ends. From germline, CDR1 is DFQATT and CDR2 SNEGSKA (reference sequence). CDR3 sequence reads: CSARGDSPNNEQFF. The CDR3 bases are TGCAGTGCTCGAGGGGACTCCCCCAACAATGAGCAGTTCTTC.

The gene calls are TRBV9 and TRBJ2-2, with TRBD1 matching over 7 bases. V shed 7 bases, J shed 0 bases, and the junction held 6 bases outside the gene matches. CDR3 size: 15 residues. CDR1 is SGDLS and CDR2 is YYNGEE in the germline V gene. CDR3 loop: CASPFGTANTGELFF. The CDR3 DNA reads TGTGCCAGCCCTTTCGGGACAGCGAACACCGGGGAGCTGTTTTTT.

CDR3 sequence: CASSYLGQGNTIYF. The CDR3 nucleotides read TGCGCCAGCAGCTACCTAGGACAAGGAAACACCATATATTTT. The chain carries TRBV5-1 and TRBJ1-3; D possibly corresponds to TRBD1 (5 bases). In germline, CDR1 is SGHRS, CDR2 YFSETQ. This CDR3 contains 14 residues. V was cut by 3 bases and J by 4 bases, with 11 bases left in between.

At least ten counts were recorded for this clonotype. The chain couples TRBV12-3 or TRBV12-4 to TRBJ2-1; 9 nucleotides line up with TRBD1. The CDR3 is 15 residues long. The V segment lost 5 bases and the J segment 0 bases; nucleotides outside the gene matches: 2. The CDR3 reads CASSPTGGSYNEQFF. Here the CDR3 DNA reads TGTGCCAGCAGTCCGACAGGGGGCTCCTACAATGAGCAGTTCTTC.

This clonotype was detected only a few times. This chain uses TRBV11-2 with TRBJ2-1, with 9 bases identical to TRBD2. The germline V gene encodes CDR1 SGHAT and CDR2 FQNNGV. The CDR3 is made up of 15 amino acids. The ends lost 4 bases at V and 4 bases at J; junction bases unmatched: 5. CDR3 residues: CASSYSGRRYNEQFF. The CDR3 coding sequence is TGTGCCAGCAGCTATAGCGGGAGACGGTACAATGAGCAGTTCTTC.

V usage is TRBV12-3 or TRBV12-4 and J usage is TRBJ1-5; D gene unclear. Trimming left V 3 bases short and J 2 bases short, with 11 bases between. The length of the CDR3 is 15 residues. CDR3 nucleotides: TGTGCCAGCAGTTTTGAGGGTGGTGGCAATCAGCCCCAGCATTTT. Its protein is CASSFEGGGNQPQHF.

The chain has TRBV3-1 and TRBJ2-2, with 7 bases identical to TRBD1. The CDR3 is 14 residues long. With V trimmed by 2 bases and J by 6 bases, 3 bases remained unmatched. CDR1 is LGHDT and CDR2 is YNNKEL in the germline V gene (reference sequence). The CDR3 sequence is CASSQQGGSGELFF. The CDR3 DNA is TGTGCCAGCAGCCAACAAGGGGGCTCCGGGGAGCTGTTTTTT.

V and J are TRBV4-3 and TRBJ2-6; D uncertain. The CDR3 contains 18 residues. V was cut by 1 base and J by 1 base, with 14 bases left in between. Germline V CDR1 and CDR2: LGHNA, YSLEER. This CDR3 reads CASSQVMVSLSGANVLTF. The CDR3 bases are TGCGCCAGCAGCCAAGTGATGGTCTCCCTTTCTGGGGCCAACGTCCTGACTTTC.

The rearrangement joins TRBV4-3 to TRBJ2-7; TRBD2 agrees at 7 bases. CDR3 length: 15 residues. V shed 7 bases, J shed 1 base, and the junction held 10 bases outside the gene matches. Per the germline V gene, CDR1 is LGHNA and CDR2 is YSLEER. CDR3 DNA: TGCGCCAGCAAACCAGCGGGACTCCATTCCTACGAGCAGTACTTC. Residues: CASKPAGLHSYEQYF.

This clonotype was detected only a few times. The genes are TRBV29-1 and TRBJ1-6, with D tentatively TRBD1 (6 bases). V was cut by 4 bases and J by 7 bases, with 11 bases left in between. Germline CDR1 and CDR2: SQVTM and ANQGSEA. The CDR3 loop spans 13 amino acids. CDR3 protein: CSVGTGSNSPLHF. CDR3 DNA sequence: TGCAGCGTTGGTACAGGGTCGAATTCACCCCTCCACTTT. Combining the CDR3 with reference TRBV29-1 and TRBJ1-6 gives the whole variable domain SAVISQKPSRDICQRGTSLTIQCQVDSQVTMMFWYRQQPGQSLTLIATANQGSEATYESGFVIDKFPISRPNLTFSTLTVSNMSPEDSSIYLCSVGTGSNSPLHFGNGTRLTVT.

This clonotype showed up just a few times. V gene TRBV4-3 combines with J gene TRBJ2-4; D is undetermined. The CDR3 length is 13 residues. Trimming took off 1 base at V and 6 bases at J, with 7 bases between the two ends. Germline V gene sequence: CDR1 LGHNA, CDR2 YSLEER. This chain's CDR3 is CASSQGGTNIQYF. DNA of the CDR3: TGCGCCAGCAGCCAAGGAGGAACAAACATTCAGTACTTC.

In its sample, this clonotype was seen a few times. The CDR3 nucleotides read TGTGCCAGCAGCCCCCGGACTAACCAAGCCTACAATGAGCAGTTCTTC. Its translation: CASSPRTNQAYNEQFF. This rearrangement joins TRBV9 to TRBJ2-1; possible D gene TRBD2, 6 bases. The CDR3 is made up of 16 amino acids. The germline CDR1 and CDR2 sequences are SGDLS and YYNGEE. The V and J ends lost 4 bases and 2 bases respectively, with 16 bases between them.